This T cell receptor beta chain was identified during a study of control samples from healthy donors and cancer patients. The germline V and J ends were trimmed by 1 base and 2 bases, with 10 bases remaining between them. Germline CDR1 and CDR2: SGDLS and YYNGEE. The CDR3 is 14 amino acids. Method: immunoSEQ multiplex PCR; TCRdb's copy keeps in-frame clones and lacks some. The table records some 110,000 clones, roughly nine tenths of them present only once. This TCR was sampled from a woman between 45 and 65 years old with colorectal cancer. The chain joins TRBV9 to TRBJ2-7; perhaps TRBD1 as D (6 bases). The sequenced sample was PBMCs. CDR3 sequence reads: CASSVTGNPYEQYF. CDR3 sequence (DNA): TGTGCCAGCAGCGTAACAGGGAATCCCTACGAGCAGTACTTC.